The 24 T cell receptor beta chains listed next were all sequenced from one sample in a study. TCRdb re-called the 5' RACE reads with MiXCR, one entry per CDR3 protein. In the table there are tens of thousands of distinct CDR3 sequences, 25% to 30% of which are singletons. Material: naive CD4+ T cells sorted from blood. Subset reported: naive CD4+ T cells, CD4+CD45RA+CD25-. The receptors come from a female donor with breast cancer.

CDR3 sequence reads: CASSQTGGSRQPQHF. The CDR3 nucleotides read TGTGCCAGCAGCCAGACAGGGGGTAGCAGGCAGCCCCAGCATTTT. This chain connects TRBV4-2 to TRBJ1-5; 9 positions agree with TRBD1. The ends lost 3 bases at V and 7 bases at J; junction bases unmatched: 7. Looked up from germline, CDR1 is LGHNA and CDR2 is YNFKEQ. This CDR3 region has 15 residues.

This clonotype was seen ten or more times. CDR3 in DNA: TGTGCCAGCAGTTCCGACGCCAGCACTGAAGCTTTCTTT. This sequence encodes CASSSDASTEAFF. V is TRBV6-5 and J is TRBJ1-1; D is undetermined. The V gene's germline CDR1 is MNHEY and CDR2 SVGAGI. This CDR3 spans 13 amino acids. Trimming shortened V by 4 bases and J by 4 bases, and 10 bases separated the two germline ends.

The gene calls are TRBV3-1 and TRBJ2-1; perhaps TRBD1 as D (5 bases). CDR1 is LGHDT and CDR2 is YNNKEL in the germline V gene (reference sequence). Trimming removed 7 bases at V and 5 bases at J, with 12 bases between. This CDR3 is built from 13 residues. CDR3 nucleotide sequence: TGTGCCAGCAACGTAGACAGTCACAATGAGCAGTTCTTC. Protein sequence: CASNVDSHNEQFF.

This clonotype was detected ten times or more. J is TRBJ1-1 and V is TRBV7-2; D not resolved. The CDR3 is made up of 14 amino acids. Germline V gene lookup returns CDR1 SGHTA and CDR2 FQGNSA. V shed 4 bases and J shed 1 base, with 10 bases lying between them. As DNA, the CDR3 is TGTGCCAGCAGCTCGACGGCGGCGAACACTGAAGCTTTCTTT. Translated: CASSSTAANTEAFF.

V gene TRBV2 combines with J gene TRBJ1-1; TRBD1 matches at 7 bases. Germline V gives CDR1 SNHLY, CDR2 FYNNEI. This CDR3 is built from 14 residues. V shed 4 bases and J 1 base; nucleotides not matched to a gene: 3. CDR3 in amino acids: CASSVQGENTEAFF. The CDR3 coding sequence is TGTGCCAGCAGTGTCCAGGGGGAGAACACTGAAGCTTTCTTT.

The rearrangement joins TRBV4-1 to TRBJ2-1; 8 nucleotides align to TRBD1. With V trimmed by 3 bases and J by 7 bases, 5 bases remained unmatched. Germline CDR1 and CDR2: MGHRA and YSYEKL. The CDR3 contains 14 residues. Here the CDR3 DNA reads TGCGCCAGCAGCCAGAGACAGGGGAGGAATGAGCAGTTCTTC. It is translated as CASSQRQGRNEQFF.

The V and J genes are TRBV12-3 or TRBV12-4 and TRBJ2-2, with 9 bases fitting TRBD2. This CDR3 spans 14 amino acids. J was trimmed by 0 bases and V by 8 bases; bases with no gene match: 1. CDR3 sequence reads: CASEREANTGELFF. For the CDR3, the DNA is TGTGCCAGCGAGCGGGAGGCGAACACCGGGGAGCTGTTTTTT.

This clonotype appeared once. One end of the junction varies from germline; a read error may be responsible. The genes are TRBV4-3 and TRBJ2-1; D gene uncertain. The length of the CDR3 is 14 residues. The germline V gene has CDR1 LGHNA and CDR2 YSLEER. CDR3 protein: CASSQDIIPSEQCF. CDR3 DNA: TGCGCCAGCAGCCAAGATATCATCCCCAGTGAGCAGTGCTTC.

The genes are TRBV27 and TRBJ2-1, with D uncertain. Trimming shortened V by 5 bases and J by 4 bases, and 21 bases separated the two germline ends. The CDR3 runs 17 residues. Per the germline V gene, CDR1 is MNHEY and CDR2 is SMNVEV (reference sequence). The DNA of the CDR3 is TGTGCCAGCAGTACCAGCATCCCTGGCGGACCGTACAATGAGCAGTTCTTC. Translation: CASSTSIPGGPYNEQFF.

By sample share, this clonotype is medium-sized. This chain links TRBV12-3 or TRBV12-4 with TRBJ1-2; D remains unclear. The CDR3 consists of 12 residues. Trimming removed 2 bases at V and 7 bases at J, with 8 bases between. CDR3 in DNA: TGTGCCAGCAGTTTATTGGCTAGTGGCTACACCTTC. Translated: CASSLLASGYTF.

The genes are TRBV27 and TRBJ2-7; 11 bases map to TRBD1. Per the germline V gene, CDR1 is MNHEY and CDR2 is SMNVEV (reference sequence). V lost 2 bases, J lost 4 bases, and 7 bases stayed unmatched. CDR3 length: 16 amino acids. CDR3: CASSLAGQGARYEQYF. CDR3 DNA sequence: TGTGCCAGCAGTTTAGCCGGACAGGGGGCGCGTTACGAGCAGTACTTC.

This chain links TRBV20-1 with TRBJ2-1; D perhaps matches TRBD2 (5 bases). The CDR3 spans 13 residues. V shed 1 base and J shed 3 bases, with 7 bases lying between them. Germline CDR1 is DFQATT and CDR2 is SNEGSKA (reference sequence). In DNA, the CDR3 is TGCAGTGCTAGAGGGAGGCACTACAATGAGCAGTTCTTC. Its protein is CSARGRHYNEQFF.

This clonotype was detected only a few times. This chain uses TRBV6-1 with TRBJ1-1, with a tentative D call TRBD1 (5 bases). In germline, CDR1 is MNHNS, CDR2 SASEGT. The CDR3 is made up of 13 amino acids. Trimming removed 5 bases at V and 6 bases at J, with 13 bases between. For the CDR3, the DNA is TGTGCCAGCAGTAACCGGGACGTCTCTGAAGCTTTCTTT. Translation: CASSNRDVSEAFF.

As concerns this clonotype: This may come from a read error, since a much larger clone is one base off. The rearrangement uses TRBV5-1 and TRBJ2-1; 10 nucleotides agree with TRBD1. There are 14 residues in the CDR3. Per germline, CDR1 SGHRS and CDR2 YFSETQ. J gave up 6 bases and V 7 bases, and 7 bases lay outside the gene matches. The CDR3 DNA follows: TGCGCCAGCCACCGGGGGACAGGGGTCAATGAGCAGTTCTTC. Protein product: CASHRGTGVNEQFF.

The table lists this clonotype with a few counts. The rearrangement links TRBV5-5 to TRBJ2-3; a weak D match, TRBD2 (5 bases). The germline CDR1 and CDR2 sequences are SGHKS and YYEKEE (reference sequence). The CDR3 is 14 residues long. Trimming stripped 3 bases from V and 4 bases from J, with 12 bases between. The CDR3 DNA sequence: TGTGCCAGCAGCTCGGAGGCCCGGCCAGATACGCAGTATTTT. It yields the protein CASSSEARPDTQYF. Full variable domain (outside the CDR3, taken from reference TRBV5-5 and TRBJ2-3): DAGVTQSPTHLIKTRGQQVTLRCSPISGHKSVSWYQQVLGQGPQFIFQYYEKEERGRGNFPDRFSARQFPNYSSELNVNALLLGDSALYLCASSSEARPDTQYFGPGTRLTVL.

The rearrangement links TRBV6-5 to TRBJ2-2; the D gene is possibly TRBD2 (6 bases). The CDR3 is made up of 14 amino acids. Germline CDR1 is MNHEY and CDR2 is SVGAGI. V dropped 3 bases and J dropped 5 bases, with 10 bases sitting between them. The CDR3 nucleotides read TGTGCCAGCAGTTATGGGGGAGGAACCGGGGAGCTGTTTTTT. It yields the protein CASSYGGGTGELFF.

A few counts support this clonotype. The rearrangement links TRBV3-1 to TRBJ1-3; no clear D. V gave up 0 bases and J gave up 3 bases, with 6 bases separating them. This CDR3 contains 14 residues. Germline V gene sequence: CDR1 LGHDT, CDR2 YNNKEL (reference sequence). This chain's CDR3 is CASSQDTLGNTIYF. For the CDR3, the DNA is TGTGCCAGCAGCCAAGATACCCTTGGAAACACCATATATTTT.

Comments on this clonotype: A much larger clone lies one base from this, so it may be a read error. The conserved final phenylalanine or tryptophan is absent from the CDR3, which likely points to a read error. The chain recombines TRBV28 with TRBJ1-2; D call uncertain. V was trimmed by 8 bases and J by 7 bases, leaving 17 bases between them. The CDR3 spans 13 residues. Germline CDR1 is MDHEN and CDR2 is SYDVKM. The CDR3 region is CASRTLGVAGYTS. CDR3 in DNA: TGTGCCAGCCGAACACTCGGGGTAGCTGGCTACACCTCC.

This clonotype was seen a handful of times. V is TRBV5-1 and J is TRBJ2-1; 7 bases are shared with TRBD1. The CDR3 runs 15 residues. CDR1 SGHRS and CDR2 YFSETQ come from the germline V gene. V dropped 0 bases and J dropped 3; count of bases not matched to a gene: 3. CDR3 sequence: CASSLGQGVYNEQFF. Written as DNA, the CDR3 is TGCGCCAGCAGCTTGGGGCAGGGGGTCTACAATGAGCAGTTCTTC. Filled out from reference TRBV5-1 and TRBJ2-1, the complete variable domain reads KAGVTQTPRYLIKTRGQQVTLSCSPISGHRSVSWYQQTPGQGLQFLFEYFSETQRNKGNFPGRFSGRQFSNSRSEMNVSTLELGDSALYLCASSLGQGVYNEQFFGPGTRLTVL.

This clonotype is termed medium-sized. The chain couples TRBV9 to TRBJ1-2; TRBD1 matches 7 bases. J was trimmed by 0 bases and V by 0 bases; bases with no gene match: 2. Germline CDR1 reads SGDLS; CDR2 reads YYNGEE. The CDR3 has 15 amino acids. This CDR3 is CASSVGGQSNYGYTF. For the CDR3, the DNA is TGTGCCAGCAGCGTAGGGGGACAGTCTAACTATGGCTACACCTTC. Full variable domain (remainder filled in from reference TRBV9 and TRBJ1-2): DSGVTQTPKHLITATGQRVTLRCSPRSGDLSVYWYQQSLDQGLQFLIQYYNGEERAKGNILERFSAQQFPDLHSELNLSSLELGDSALYFCASSVGGQSNYGYTFGSGTRLTVV.

The CDR3 loop reads CASSLNFGELFF. In nucleotides, the CDR3 is TGTGCCAGCAGTCTAAATTTCGGGGAGCTGTTTTTT. The chain carries TRBV12-3 or TRBV12-4 and TRBJ2-2; D gene unclear. This CDR3 has 12 amino acids. Trimming pared 5 bases from V and 7 bases from J, leaving 8 bases between.

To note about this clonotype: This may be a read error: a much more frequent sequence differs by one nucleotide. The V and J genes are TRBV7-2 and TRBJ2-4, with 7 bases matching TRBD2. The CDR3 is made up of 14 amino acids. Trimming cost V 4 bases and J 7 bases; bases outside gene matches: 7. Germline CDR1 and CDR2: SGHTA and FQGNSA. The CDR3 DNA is TGTACCAGCAGCTCGGGACTAAGAGGGAACATTCAGTACTTC. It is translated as CTSSSGLRGNIQYF. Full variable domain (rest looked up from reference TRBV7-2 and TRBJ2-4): GAGVSQSPSNKVTEKGKDVELRCDPISGHTALYWYRQSLGQGLEFLIYFQGNSAPDKSGLPSDRFSAERTGGSVSTLTIQRTQQEDSAVYLCTSSSGLRGNIQYFGAGTRLSVL.

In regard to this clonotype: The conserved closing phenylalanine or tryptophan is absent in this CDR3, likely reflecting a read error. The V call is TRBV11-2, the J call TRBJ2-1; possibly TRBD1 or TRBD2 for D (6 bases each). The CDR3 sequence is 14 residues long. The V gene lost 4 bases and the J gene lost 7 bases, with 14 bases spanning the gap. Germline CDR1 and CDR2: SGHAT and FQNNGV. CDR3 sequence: CASSSNQGRNEQFI. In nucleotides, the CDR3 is TGTGCCAGCAGCTCCAATCAGGGGAGGAATGAGCAGTTCATC.

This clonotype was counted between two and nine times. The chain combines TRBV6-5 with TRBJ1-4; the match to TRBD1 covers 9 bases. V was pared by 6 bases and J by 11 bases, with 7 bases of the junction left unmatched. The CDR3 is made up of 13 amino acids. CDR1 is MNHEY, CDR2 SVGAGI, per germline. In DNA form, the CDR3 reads TGTGCCAGCAGAGGGACAGGGTCGGCGAAACTGTTTTTT. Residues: CASRGTGSAKLFF.